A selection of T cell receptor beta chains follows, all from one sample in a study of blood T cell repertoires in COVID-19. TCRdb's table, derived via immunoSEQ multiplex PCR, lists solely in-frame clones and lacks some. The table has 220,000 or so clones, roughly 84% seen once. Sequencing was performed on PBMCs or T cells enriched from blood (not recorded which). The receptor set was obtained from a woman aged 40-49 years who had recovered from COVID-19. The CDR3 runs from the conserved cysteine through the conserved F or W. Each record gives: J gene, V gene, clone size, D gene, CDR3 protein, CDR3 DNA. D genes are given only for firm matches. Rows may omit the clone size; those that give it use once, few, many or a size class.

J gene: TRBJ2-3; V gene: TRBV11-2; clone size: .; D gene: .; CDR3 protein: CASSLVSRLGTDTQYF; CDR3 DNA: TGTGCCAGCAGCTTAGTTTCTAGATTGGGCACAGATACGCAGTATTTT
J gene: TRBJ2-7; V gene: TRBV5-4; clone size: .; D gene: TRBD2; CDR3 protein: CASSPSTSGRAEEQYF; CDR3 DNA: TGTGCCAGCAGCCCATCGACTAGCGGGAGGGCGGAAGAGCAGTACTTC
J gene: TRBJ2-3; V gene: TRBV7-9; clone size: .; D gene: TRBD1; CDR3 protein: CASSLGGGRTDTQYF; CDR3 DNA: TGTGCCAGCAGCTTAGGAGGGGGCCGGACAGATACGCAGTATTTT
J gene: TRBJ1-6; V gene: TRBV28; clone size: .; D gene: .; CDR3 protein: CASSPLVEAYNSPLHF; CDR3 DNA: TGTGCCAGCAGTCCGCTTGTAGAGGCATATAATTCACCCCTCCACTTT
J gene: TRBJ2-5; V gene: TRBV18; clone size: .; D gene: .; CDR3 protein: CASSPGAGETQYF; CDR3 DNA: TGTGCCAGCTCACCAGGGGCCGGAGAGACCCAGTACTTC
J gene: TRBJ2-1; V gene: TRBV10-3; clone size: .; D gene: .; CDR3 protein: CAISSTETSYNEQFF; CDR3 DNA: TGTGCCATCAGTTCGACAGAAACGTCCTACAATGAGCAGTTCTTC
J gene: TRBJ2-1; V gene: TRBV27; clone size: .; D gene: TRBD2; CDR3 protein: CASSLVEGPGRREDHIVQFF; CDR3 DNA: TGTGCCAGCAGTTTAGTAGAGGGACCAGGGAGGCGGGAGGACCATATAGTGCAGTTCTTC
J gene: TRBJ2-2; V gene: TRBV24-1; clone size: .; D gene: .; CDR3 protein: CATSDADRDYTGELFF; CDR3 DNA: TGTGCCACCAGTGATGCCGACAGGGACTACACCGGGGAGCTGTTTTTT
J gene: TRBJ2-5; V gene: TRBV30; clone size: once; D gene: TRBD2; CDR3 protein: CAWGRGLAGGETQYF; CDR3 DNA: TGTGCCTGGGGTAGGGGACTAGCGGGAGGGGAGACCCAGTACTTC
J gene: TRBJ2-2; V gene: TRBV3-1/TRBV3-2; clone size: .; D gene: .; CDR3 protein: CASSLTGFGELFF; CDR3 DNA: TGTGCCAGCAGCCTCACGGGTTTCGGGGAGCTGTTTTTT
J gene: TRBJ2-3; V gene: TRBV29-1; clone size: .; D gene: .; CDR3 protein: CSVVKSTDTQYF; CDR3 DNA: TGCAGCGTTGTTAAAAGCACAGATACGCAGTATTTT
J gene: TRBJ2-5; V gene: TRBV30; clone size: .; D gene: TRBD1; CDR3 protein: CAWRARDRASETQYF; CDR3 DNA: TGTGCCTGGAGGGCCAGGGACAGGGCATCCGAGACCCAGTACTTC
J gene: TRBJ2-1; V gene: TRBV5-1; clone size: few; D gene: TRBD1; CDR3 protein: CASSLTRTGTGGYNEQFF; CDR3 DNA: TGCGCCAGCAGCTTGACGAGGACCGGGACAGGGGGCTACAATGAGCAGTTCTTC
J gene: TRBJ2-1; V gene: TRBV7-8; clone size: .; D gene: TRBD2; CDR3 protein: CASSLRYGGRASGDEQFF; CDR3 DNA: TGTGCCAGCAGCTTACGGTATGGCGGGAGGGCCTCAGGGGATGAGCAGTTCTTC
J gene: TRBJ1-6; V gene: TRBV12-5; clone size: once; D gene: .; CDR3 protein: CASGPGADSPLHF; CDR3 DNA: TGTGCTAGTGGTCCAGGGGCCGATTCACCCCTCCACTTT
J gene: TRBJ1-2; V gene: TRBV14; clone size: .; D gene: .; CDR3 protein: CASSQGASFRDYGYTF; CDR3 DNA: TGTGCCAGCAGCCAAGGAGCGAGTTTCAGGGATTATGGCTACACCTTC
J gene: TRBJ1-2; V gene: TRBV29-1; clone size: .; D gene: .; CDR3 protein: CSVGVGGDDYGYTF; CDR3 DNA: TGCAGCGTTGGAGTCGGGGGTGACGACTATGGCTACACCTTC
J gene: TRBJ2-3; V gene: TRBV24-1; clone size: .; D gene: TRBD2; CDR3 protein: CATSELAGSDTQYF; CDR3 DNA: TGTGCCACCAGTGAACTAGCGGGAAGTGATACGCAGTATTTT
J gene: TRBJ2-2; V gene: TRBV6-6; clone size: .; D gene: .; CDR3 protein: CASSYSWESTGELFF; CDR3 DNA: TGTGCCAGCAGTTACTCTTGGGAGAGCACCGGGGAGCTGTTTTTT
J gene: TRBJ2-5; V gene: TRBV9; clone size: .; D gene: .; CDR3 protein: CASSVEAGQETQYF; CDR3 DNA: TGTGCCAGCAGCGTAGAGGCAGGCCAAGAGACCCAGTACTTC
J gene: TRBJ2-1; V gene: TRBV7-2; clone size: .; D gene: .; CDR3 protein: CASSLDAGPNEQFF; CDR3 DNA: TGTGCCAGCAGCTTAGACGCAGGCCCCAATGAGCAGTTCTTC
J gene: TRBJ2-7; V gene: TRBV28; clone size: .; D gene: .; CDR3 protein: CATKDGGYEQYF; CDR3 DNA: TGTGCCACCAAGGACGGGGGTTACGAGCAGTACTTC
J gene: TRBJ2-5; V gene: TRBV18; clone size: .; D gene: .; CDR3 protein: CASSQSVQETQYF; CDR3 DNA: TGTGCCAGCTCACAAAGCGTTCAAGAGACCCAGTACTTC
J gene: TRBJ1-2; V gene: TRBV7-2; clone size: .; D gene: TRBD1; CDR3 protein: CASSLQGAYYGYTF; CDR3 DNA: TGTGCCAGCAGCTTACAGGGGGCTTACTATGGCTACACCTTC
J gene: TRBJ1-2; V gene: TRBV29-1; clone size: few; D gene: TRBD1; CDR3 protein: CSAAPGAGGSYGYTF; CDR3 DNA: TGCAGCGCCGCCCCTGGGGCAGGGGGATCCTATGGCTACACCTTC
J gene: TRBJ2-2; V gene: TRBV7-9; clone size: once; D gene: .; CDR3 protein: CASSKSGDRELFF; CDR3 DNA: TGTGCCAGCAGCAAATCGGGGGACCGGGAGCTGTTTTTT
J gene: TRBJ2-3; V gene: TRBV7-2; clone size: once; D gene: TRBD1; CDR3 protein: CASTKPGQGFTDTQYF; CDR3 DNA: TGTGCCAGCACCAAACCGGGACAGGGGTTCACAGATACGCAGTATTTT
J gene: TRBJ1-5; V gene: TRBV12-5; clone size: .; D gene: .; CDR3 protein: CASGLVLSLPQHF; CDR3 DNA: TGTGCTAGTGGTTTGGTTCTTTCGTTGCCCCAGCATTTT
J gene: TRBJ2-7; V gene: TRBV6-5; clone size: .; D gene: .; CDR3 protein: CASSPTASHEQYF; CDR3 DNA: TGTGCCAGCAGTCCGACTGCTTCACACGAGCAGTACTTC
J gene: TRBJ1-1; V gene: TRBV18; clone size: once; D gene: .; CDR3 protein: CASSPRQEFMNTEAFF; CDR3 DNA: TGTGCCAGCTCACCACGCCAGGAATTCATGAACACTGAAGCTTTCTTT
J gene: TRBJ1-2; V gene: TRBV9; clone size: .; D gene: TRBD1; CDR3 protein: CASSAGTGPYGYTF; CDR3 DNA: TGTGCCAGCAGCGCCGGGACAGGCCCATATGGCTACACCTTC
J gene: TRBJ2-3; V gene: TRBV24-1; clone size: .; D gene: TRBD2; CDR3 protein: CATSEGGLAGHSTDTQYF; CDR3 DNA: TGTGCCACCAGTGAAGGGGGACTAGCGGGACATAGCACAGATACGCAGTATTTT
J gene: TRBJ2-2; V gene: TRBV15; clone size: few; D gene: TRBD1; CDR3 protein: CATSKEGAGTGELFF; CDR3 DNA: TGTGCCACCAGCAAAGAGGGGGCGGGCACCGGGGAGCTGTTTTTT
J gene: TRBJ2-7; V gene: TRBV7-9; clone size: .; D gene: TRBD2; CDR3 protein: CASSSPTSGSSSYEQYF; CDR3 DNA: TGTGCCAGCAGCTCCCCGACTAGCGGGAGTAGCTCCTACGAGCAGTACTTC
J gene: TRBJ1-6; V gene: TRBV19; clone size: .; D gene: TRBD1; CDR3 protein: CASIGQGDSPLHF; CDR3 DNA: TGTGCCAGTATCGGACAGGGTGATTCACCCCTCCACTTT
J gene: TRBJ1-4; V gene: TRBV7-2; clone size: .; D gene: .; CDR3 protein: CASSGPQATNEKLFF; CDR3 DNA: TGTGCCAGCAGCGGACCACAGGCAACTAATGAAAAACTGTTTTTT
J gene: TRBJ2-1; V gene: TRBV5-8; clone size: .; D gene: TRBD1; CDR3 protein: CASSLDRGDEQFF; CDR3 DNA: TGTGCCAGCAGCTTGGACAGGGGGGATGAGCAGTTCTTC
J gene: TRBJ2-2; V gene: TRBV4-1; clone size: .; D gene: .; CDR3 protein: CASSQDRDTGELFF; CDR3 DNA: TGCGCCAGCAGCCAAGATCGGGACACCGGGGAGCTGTTTTTT
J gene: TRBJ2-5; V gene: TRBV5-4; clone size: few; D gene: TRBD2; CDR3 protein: CASSPGTSGRETQYF; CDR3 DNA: TGTGCCAGCAGCCCCGGGACTAGCGGGAGAGAGACCCAGTACTTC
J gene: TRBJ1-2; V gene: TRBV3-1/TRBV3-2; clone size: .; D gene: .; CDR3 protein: CASSQDSGPGYTF; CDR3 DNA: TGTGCCAGCAGCCAAGATAGCGGGCCTGGCTACACCTTC
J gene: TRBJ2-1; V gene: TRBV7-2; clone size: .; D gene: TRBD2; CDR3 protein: CASSTGLADNEQFF; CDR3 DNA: TGTGCCAGCAGCACGGGACTAGCGGACAATGAGCAGTTCTTC
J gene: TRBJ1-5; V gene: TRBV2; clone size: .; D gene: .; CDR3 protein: CASSEGTVRQPQHF; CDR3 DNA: TGTGCCAGCAGTGAAGGGACAGTCCGCCAGCCCCAGCATTTT
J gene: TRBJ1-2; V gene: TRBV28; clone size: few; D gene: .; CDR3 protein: CASKAPEGARDYGYTF; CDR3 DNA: TGTGCCAGCAAAGCCCCTGAAGGGGCTCGGGACTATGGCTACACCTTC
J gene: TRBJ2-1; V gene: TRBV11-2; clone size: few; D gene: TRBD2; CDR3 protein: CASSLNSGSGGEQFF; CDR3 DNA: TGTGCCAGCAGCTTAAATAGCGGGAGTGGTGGTGAGCAGTTCTTC